This T cell receptor (beta chain) was sequenced during a study of cytomegalovirus exposure and HLA in healthy donors (dated by TCRdb to the late 2010s). For the wider study: An earlier analysis of approximately 640 of the donors reported 250 to 300 Gb of sequence data and 117 million unique TCR beta sequences from 190 million or so T cells. The genetic ancestry cluster associated with self-reported Caucasian donors included about 84% of the roughly 390 genotyped donors. Typing coverage differed by locus: A, B, C, DRB1 and DQB1 were typed in about 620-640 donors, DQA1 in approximately 520, DPA1 in around 610, and DPB1 in 472. HLA typing covered class I and class II loci at four-digit resolution. Approximately 310 gigabases of sequencing data and around 90 million unique TCR sequences made up an early release that covered approximately 700 HLA-typed donors. Rather than drawing on any new phenotypic data, the later analysis identified candidate immune exposures from TCR beta sequences and the way those sequences occurred across donors. To predict cytomegalovirus infection status, the study combined high-throughput TCR immunosequencing, statistical association of individual TCRs with disease status, and machine learning. Four to six DR-DQ haplotypes were handled as single units for association and clustering because linkage in the cohort was strong. A later genetic analysis took genome-wide SNP genotypes for 398 of the 666 donors and used that subset as a discovery cohort. Using immunosequencing, the study profiled T cell repertoires from some 670 subjects and related those repertoires to cytomegalovirus serostatus. On average, around 200,000 unique TCR beta nucleotide sequences were sequenced per donor among a few hundred genotyped donors of the cohort, with 15% to 20% of those sequences being non-productive. Every discovery cohort repertoire had been produced on one sequencing platform. To decide whether each TCR beta V gene segment behaved as functional or pseudogenic, an earlier analysis of nearly 600 of the donors relied on high-throughput TCR beta sequencing. A later analysis re-examined previously published TCR beta repertoires from around 670 donors and added high-resolution HLA genotyping to investigate patterns of TCR occurrence. The study aimed to test whether signatures of past pathogen exposure could be identified by cataloging public T cell receptors. Donor age, sex, ethnicity and CMV serostatus were compiled together with the repertoire data. Along with the 666-subject first cohort, a separate validation cohort of over a hundred different subjects was used. Overall study results and their limits: A cluster of highly shared sequence variants was judged likely to be a technical artifact of the sequencing pipeline. In a later genetic analysis, a missense DCLRE1C variant was associated with V-gene and J-gene trimming of TCR beta chains, and the association was replicated in an independent cohort. A later analysis found that most CMV-associated TCR beta chains appeared HLA-restricted, with HLA associations seemingly driven largely by CMV exposure. Strong co-occurrence of HLA alleles, especially DR and DQ, made assigning TCR associations to individual alleles difficult. A total of about 150 TCR beta chains were listed by the study as associated with cytomegalovirus. Immune exposure information for the cohort was limited to CMV serostatus. While some public TCRs were present in many individuals, most TCR sequences turned up only very rarely across donors. Because counts were too low, about 15 rarely observed V segments, including chromosome 9 orphons, were left out of the earlier analysis of some 640 of the donors. According to a later genetic analysis, donors in an Asian-associated ancestry cluster had fewer N-insertions in productive TCRs than the approximately 630-donor mean. A further reported finding was that TCR beta sequences accurately predicted the HLA-A and HLA-B alleles for most subjects in the first cohort. Because some donors lacked HLA typing at each locus, the association tests relied only on the typed subset. It was suggested by the authors that the approach could potentially be generalized to other disease states and immunological phenotypes. Linkage disequilibrium might explain the correlated functional status among segregating V segments, but an unknown experimental factor could not be excluded. This cohort had only TCR beta chains sequenced, and the lack of alpha or paired-chain data limited which features could be detected. Broadly in line with IMGT annotations, most TCR beta V segments showed up in productive rearrangements about 87% or about 30% of the time in an earlier analysis of about 500 of the donors. Roughly uniform sequencing depth across donors was assumed in presence/absence analyses, although this assumption may not hold. Several of the top co-occurrence clusters appeared to be linked to parvovirus B19, influenza, CMV and Epstein-Barr virus, according to a later analysis. In a later analysis, HLA-associated TCR beta chains showed more clonal expansion and lower generation probabilities than non-associated chains that were equally common. Some IMGT-functional V segments, including TRBV6-2 and TRBV6-3, could not be distinguished by the 87-base-pair reads and were therefore excluded. The classifier was reported to diagnose cytomegalovirus status with high specificity and sensitivity in both the original cohort and the validation cohort. According to a later analysis, TCR association rates differed among HLA loci, with DRB1 alleles showing the most associated TCRs and HLA-C alleles showing the fewest. A few of the identified cytomegalovirus-associated TCR beta chains were confirmed in vitro to be specific for cytomegalovirus antigens. In a later analysis, 15,000 to 20,000 TCR beta sequences were associated with specific HLA alleles at a false discovery rate of 0.05.

Ends trimmed: V by 0 bases, J by 4 bases; bases unmatched to a gene: 6. The CDR3 covers 16 residues, taking in both the cysteine and the phenylalanine. Just CDR3 DNA is preserved here, 48 bases in frame from base 1. As encoded in the germline V gene (reference sequence), CDR1 is LNHDA while CDR2 is SQIVND. The cohort comprised around 690 healthy bone marrow donors. At the time of sampling, every cohort member was nominally healthy, though immune exposures that went unrecorded were likely present. The donor was CMV seropositive and belonged to the group of a few hundred seropositive cohort members. A peripheral blood sample was collected from each donor, and TCR beta sequencing was performed on peripheral blood mononuclear cells. Genomic DNA was extracted from the blood cell samples with the Qiagen DNeasy Blood Extraction Kit. Library preparation employed the immunoSEQ multiplex PCR assay. For the multiplex PCR, a mixture combining 60 forward primers for TCR Vbeta segments and 13 reverse primers for TCR Jbeta segments was used. The CDR3 region of rearranged TCR beta genes was amplified from genomic DNA with a multiplex PCR assay. Amplified TCR beta libraries were sequenced as 87-base-pair reads on the Illumina HiSeq System. The original methods were these. A later analysis counted some 80 million unique TCR beta chains across the roughly 700 repertoires, and 10 million to 12 million of these chains were shared by at least two donors. To remove PCR and sequencing errors, raw reads were error-corrected and collapsed into unique sequences using a nearest-neighbor algorithm that merged closely related sequences. CDR3 sequences were aligned to IMGT reference sequences to assign V, D and J gene segments. For a sequence to be retained, a match of at least six nucleotides was required to both a V gene segment and a J gene segment. A rearrangement counted as productive if the CDR3 had no stop codons and remained in frame with V and J, and every other rearrangement counted as non-productive. Following IMGT convention, CDR3 was defined as the stretch from the second conserved V-encoded cysteine up to the conserved J-encoded phenylalanine. The earlier analysis of about 640 of the donors excluded any sequence lacking an unambiguous match to a single V gene segment. In an earlier analysis of around 600 of the donors, V segments were called functional above 56.7% productive rearrangements and were called segregating when the between-donor standard deviation exceeded 5%. To diagnose cytomegalovirus status from the catalog of TCR beta chain sequences, a statistical classification framework was built. In a later analysis, TCR nucleotide sequences were compared against IMGT/GENE-DB human TR gene sequences so that V and J genes could be assigned. The TCRdist pipeline was used in a later analysis to assign CDR3 sequences and most-parsimonious VDJ recombination scenarios. In a later analysis, each TCR beta chain was defined by its CDR3 amino acid sequence together with its V-gene family, and reads lacking a unique V-gene family were excluded. In a later analysis, around 600 highly shared, low-generation-probability nucleotide sequences were removed to address suspected cross-contamination and a sequencing artifact. In a later analysis, a clonal expansion index was calculated for each public chain from normalized within-repertoire ranks of inferred template counts. Generation probabilities in a later analysis came from a VDJ recombination model fitted to out-of-frame rearrangements, and those results were checked against IGoR. In a later analysis, hypergeometric tests were used to score TCR-TCR, TCR-HLA and TCR-CMV co-occurrence, with a repertoire-size bias correction applied to TCR pairs. In a later analysis, false discovery rates were estimated by permuting HLA or CMV assignments 20 times. In a later analysis, co-occurring TCRs were grouped with DBSCAN, and TCRdist sequence similarity was added when clustering was performed within HLA-allele-positive subsets. Repertoires with fewer than 30,000 or more than 120,000 public chains were left out of co-occurrence clustering, as were a handful of repertoires with anomalous nucleotide sharing. This immuneACCESS table, as held by TCRdb, lists in-frame sequences with V and J called but not all clones. Of the missing ones, under half trace to an unresolved V gene in checked studies; the others have no known cause. V, J and clone size were drawn from that table, and D and trimming were deduced from the DNA. This sample is represented by some 200,000 clones; 79% of them were singletons. The ten largest clones take up under 2% of the sample.

This clone appeared a single time. Its antigen is unknown. Base quality data are lacking; no much larger clone is found one base away. This clonotype originated in a girl aged 10-17 years in good health and CMV-seropositive. The receptor chain draws on TRBV19 and TRBJ2-1, and 7 bases in between align with TRBD1. Input material: PBMCs. For the CDR3, the sequence is CASSIEGSGQYNEQFF. The nucleotide sequence is TGTGCCAGTAGTATAGAAGGCTCGGGACAGTACAATGAGCAGTTCTTC.